These T cell receptor beta chains were read from a single sample in a study of neurological immune-mediated disorders. MiXCR was run by TCRdb on the 5' RACE reads, yielding one entry per CDR3 protein. Of around 69,000 distinct CDR3 sequences in the sample, roughly 10% were seen once. The sequencing sample was made of PBMCs. These receptors originate from a man aged 25-40 years in good health. CDR3s include the opening cysteine and the closing phenylalanine or tryptophan. D genes are given only for firm matches. Size is omitted from some rows. Given values are once, few, many or a class for expanded clones.

d_gene,j_gene,abundance,v_gene,CDR3aa,CDR3nt
TRBD2,TRBJ2-3,-,TRBV3-1,CASSRGRTSGSTNTQYF,TGTGCCAGCAGCAGAGGCAGGACTAGCGGGAGTACAAATACGCAGTATTTT
TRBD1,TRBJ1-1,many,TRBV6-1,CASSEVQGAMNTEAFF,TGTGCCAGCAGTGAAGTACAGGGGGCTATGAACACTGAAGCTTTCTTT
TRBD2,TRBJ2-1,many,TRBV15,CATSATSGSESYNEQFF,TGTGCCACCAGCGCGACTAGCGGGAGCGAATCCTACAATGAGCAGTTCTTC
TRBD1,TRBJ2-1,many,TRBV7-2,CASSLTGARSGYNEQFF,TGTGCCAGCAGCTTAACAGGGGCACGAAGTGGGTACAATGAGCAGTTCTTC
-,TRBJ2-3,many,TRBV7-2,CASSRGGPDTQYF,TGTGCCAGCTCCAGAGGGGGGCCAGATACGCAGTATTTT
TRBD1,TRBJ1-5,many,TRBV24-1,CATSDRGGSNQPQHF,TGTGCCACCAGTGATAGAGGGGGCAGCAATCAGCCCCAGCATTTT
TRBD2,TRBJ2-7,many,TRBV4-2,CASSQEAGLAGAREQYF,TGTGCCAGCAGCCAAGAGGCCGGACTAGCGGGAGCTCGGGAGCAGTACTTC
-,TRBJ1-1,-,TRBV6-5,CASSPGGGGMNTEAFF,TGTGCCAGCAGTCCCGGGGGGGGAGGCATGAACACTGAAGCTTTCTTT
-,TRBJ2-7,many,TRBV24-1,CATSDSGNTYEQYF,TGTGCCACCAGTGATTCCGGGAATACCTACGAGCAGTACTTC
TRBD1,TRBJ1-5,many,TRBV27,CASRKDRGSNQPQHF,TGTGCCAGCAGAAAGGACAGGGGTAGCAATCAGCCCCAGCATTTT
-,TRBJ2-1,many,TRBV28,CASTNSQGHNEQFF,TGTGCCAGCACCAATTCACAGGGCCACAATGAGCAGTTCTTC
-,TRBJ2-5,-,TRBV5-1,CASSLAVGQETEYF,TGCGCCAGCAGCTTGGCAGTCGGCCAAGAGACCGAGTACTTC
-,TRBJ2-5,few,TRBV28,CASKRPHQETQYF,TGTGCCAGCAAAAGGCCCCACCAAGAGACCCAGTACTTC
-,TRBJ2-2,many,TRBV4-1,CASSTNLGGQFTTGELFF,TGCGCCAGCAGCACAAACCTGGGGGGACAGTTCACCACCGGGGAGCTGTTTTTT
TRBD1,TRBJ2-5,many,TRBV5-6,CASSLAGGAGETQYF,TGTGCCAGCAGCTTAGCAGGGGGCGCGGGAGAGACCCAGTACTTC
-,TRBJ2-3,many,TRBV20-1,CSAIAGQLTDTQYF,TGCAGTGCTATAGCCGGGCAACTAACTGATACGCAGTATTTT
TRBD1,TRBJ2-2,many,TRBV5-1,CASTQGQGMGTGELFF,TGCGCCAGCACCCAGGGACAGGGGATGGGCACCGGGGAGCTGTTTTTT
TRBD1,TRBJ2-1,-,TRBV7-2,CASSVDRRDEQFF,TGTGCCAGCAGCGTGGACAGGCGCGATGAGCAGTTCTTC
TRBD1,TRBJ2-5,many,TRBV28,CASSSTGGRKETQYF,TGTGCCAGCAGCTCGACAGGGGGTCGTAAAGAGACCCAGTACTTC
-,TRBJ2-7,many,TRBV29-1,CSVGPAARSSYEQYF,TGCAGCGTTGGTCCCGCAGCGAGGTCCTCCTACGAGCAGTACTTC
TRBD2,TRBJ2-3,few,TRBV5-1,CASSLEPSGRASTDTQYF,TGCGCCAGCAGCTTAGAACCTAGCGGGAGAGCTAGCACAGATACGCAGTATTTT
TRBD2,TRBJ2-7,many,TRBV15,CATSTPREGTSGEQYF,TGTGCCACCAGCACCCCTCGGGAGGGTACTAGCGGCGAGCAGTACTTC
TRBD1,TRBJ2-2,many,TRBV7-9,CASSRGTVGTTGELFF,TGTGCCAGCAGCCGAGGGACAGTTGGGACCACCGGGGAGCTGTTTTTT
TRBD2,TRBJ2-5,many,TRBV5-1,CASSASGTSTEETQYF,TGCGCCAGCAGCGCCTCCGGGACTAGTACCGAAGAGACCCAGTACTTC
TRBD2,TRBJ2-5,many,TRBV10-3,CAISERGLAGGIGETQYF,TGTGCCATCAGTGAGAGAGGACTAGCGGGAGGGATAGGGGAGACCCAGTACTTC
TRBD2,TRBJ2-3,many,TRBV20-1,CSANFYGAGATDTQYF,TGCAGTGCTAACTTTTACGGCGCGGGAGCCACAGATACGCAGTATTTT
-,TRBJ1-2,-,TRBV7-9,CASGVQQGYGYTF,TGTGCCAGCGGGGTTCAACAGGGCTATGGCTACACCTTC
TRBD2,TRBJ2-7,many,TRBV12-3/TRBV12-4,CASSLSGTSGVYEQYF,TGTGCCAGCAGTCTTTCCGGGACTAGCGGGGTCTACGAGCAGTACTTC
-,TRBJ2-3,many,TRBV20-1,CSARVSSVFTDTQYF,TGCAGTGCTAGAGTTTCTAGCGTCTTCACAGATACGCAGTATTTT
-,TRBJ2-7,many,TRBV28,CAAAGHTYSYEQYF,TGTGCCGCTGCGGGACACACATACTCCTACGAGCAGTACTTC
-,TRBJ2-7,many,TRBV27,CASSLVGHEQYF,TGTGCCAGCAGTTTAGTCGGCCACGAGCAGTACTTC
TRBD1,TRBJ2-1,-,TRBV10-3,CAISRTGGSSYEQFF,TGTGCCATCAGTAGGACAGGGGGCTCATCCTATGAGCAGTTCTTC
-,TRBJ2-7,many,TRBV9,CASSVGPTYEQYF,TGTGCCAGCAGCGTAGGTCCTACCTACGAGCAGTACTTC
-,TRBJ1-6,many,TRBV21-1,CASSKKGRGSPLHF,TGTGCCAGCAGCAAAAAGGGGAGGGGCTCACCCCTCCACTTT
TRBD2,TRBJ2-1,many,TRBV20-1,CSADVAGPYNEQFF,TGCAGTGCTGACGTAGCGGGACCCTACAATGAGCAGTTCTTC
-,TRBJ1-2,many,TRBV5-1,CASSLLSIDGYTF,TGCGCCAGCAGCTTGTTGTCTATCGATGGCTACACCTTC
-,TRBJ2-3,many,TRBV7-6,CASSPPFGASTDTQYF,TGTGCCAGCAGCCCACCTTTCGGGGCTAGCACAGATACGCAGTATTTT
-,TRBJ2-1,many,TRBV5-1,CASSLSGSSYNEQFF,TGCGCCAGCAGCTTATCCGGGAGCTCCTACAATGAGCAGTTCTTC
TRBD2,TRBJ2-7,many,TRBV9,CASSATSGLSEQYF,TGTGCCAGCAGCGCGACTAGCGGACTCTCCGAGCAGTACTTC
TRBD1,TRBJ1-1,many,TRBV5-1,CASSRGQGGSQNTEAFF,TGCGCCAGCAGCAGGGGACAGGGGGGAAGCCAGAACACTGAAGCTTTCTTT
TRBD2,TRBJ2-5,many,TRBV29-1,CSVGSTGLAEETQYF,TGCAGCGTAGGTTCGACGGGACTAGCGGAAGAGACCCAGTACTTC
-,TRBJ1-4,many,TRBV12-3/TRBV12-4,CASSDRKGYNEKLFF,TGTGCCAGCAGTGACAGGAAGGGCTATAATGAAAAACTGTTTTTT
-,TRBJ2-1,many,TRBV11-2,CASSLQPFSSYNEQFF,TGTGCCAGCAGTCTGCAGCCGTTCAGCTCCTACAATGAGCAGTTCTTC
-,TRBJ1-3,many,TRBV12-3/TRBV12-4,CASSLLGDTIYF,TGTGCCAGCAGTTTGTTAGGGGACACCATATATTTT
-,TRBJ1-2,many,TRBV7-2,CASSLVGENYGYTF,TGTGCCAGCAGCTTAGTGGGGGAGAACTATGGCTACACCTTC
-,TRBJ2-7,-,TRBV5-1,CVSSLERGQEQYF,TGCGTCAGCAGCTTGGAACGTGGCCAGGAGCAGTACTTC